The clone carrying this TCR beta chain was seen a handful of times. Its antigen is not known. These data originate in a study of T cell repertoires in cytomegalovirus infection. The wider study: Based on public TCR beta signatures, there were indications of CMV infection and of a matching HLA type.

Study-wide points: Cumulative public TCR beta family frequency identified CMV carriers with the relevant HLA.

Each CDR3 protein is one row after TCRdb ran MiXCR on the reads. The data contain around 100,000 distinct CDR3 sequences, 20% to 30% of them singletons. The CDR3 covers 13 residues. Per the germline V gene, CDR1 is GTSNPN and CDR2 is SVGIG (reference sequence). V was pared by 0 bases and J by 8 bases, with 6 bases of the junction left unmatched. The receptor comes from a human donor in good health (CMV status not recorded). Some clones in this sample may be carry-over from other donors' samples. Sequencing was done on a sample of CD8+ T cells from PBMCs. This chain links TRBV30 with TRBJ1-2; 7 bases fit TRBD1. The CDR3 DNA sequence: TGTGCCTGGAGTGTTGGTAGGGACAGAGGCTACACCTTC. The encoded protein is CAWSVGRDRGYTF.